A selection of T cell receptor beta chains follows, all from one sample in a study of T cells in Graves' hyperthyroidism and ophthalmopathy. TCRdb re-derived calls from the multiplex PCR reads in MiXCR, one entry per CDR3 protein. The sample carries over 650,000 distinct CDR3 sequences, 45% recorded once. The sample taken for sequencing was peripheral blood or thyroid tissue (not recorded which). The receptors derive from an adult man with Graves' disease, either hyperthyroidism or ophthalmopathy (not recorded which). CDR3s include the opening cysteine and the closing phenylalanine or tryptophan. A D gene is named only where the DNA matches it firmly. The size entry is marked missing in some rows and otherwise reads once, few, many or a size class.

-	-	16	TRBV7-9	TRBJ1-3	CASSPTRENSGNTIYF	TGTGCCAGCAGCCCGACTCGGGAAAACTCTGGAAACACCATATATTTT
TRBD1	-	12	TRBV20-1	TRBJ2-7	CSAGQGTGLRYF	TGCAGTGCTGGACAGGGGACGGGCCTTCGGTACTTC
-	-	13	TRBV10-3	TRBJ1-3	CASSPDVGYTIYF	TGTGCCAGCAGTCCGGACGTGGGGTACACCATATATTTT
-	once	12	TRBV7-9	TRBJ2-7	CAWSIGSYEQYF	TGTGCCTGGAGTATTGGCAGCTACGAGCAGTACTTC
-	-	14	TRBV7-8	TRBJ1-5	CASSPQGAGTGEHF	TGTGCCAGCAGCCCACAAGGGGCGGGTACCGGGGAGCATTTT
TRBD1	few	15	TRBV19	TRBJ1-6	CASRARTGDASPLHF	TGTGCCAGTAGAGCCCGTACAGGGGATGCTTCACCCCTCCACTTT
-	many	13	TRBV2	TRBJ1-4	CASTGESGEKLFF	TGTGCCAGCACAGGGGAATCGGGTGAAAAACTGTTTTTT
TRBD2	-	16	TRBV15	TRBJ2-7	CATSRDIGIGRGEQYF	TGTGCCACCAGCAGAGATATTGGGATAGGGAGGGGCGAGCAGTACTTC
-	-	11	TRBV29-1	TRBJ1-5	CSPDSNQPQHF	TGCAGCCCGGATAGCAATCAGCCCCAGCATTTT
TRBD1	-	15	TRBV6-6	TRBJ1-1	CASTPRDRQNTEAFF	TGTGCCAGCACCCCACGGGACAGGCAGAACACTGAAGCTTTCTTT
-	-	14	TRBV15	TRBJ1-2	CATSLSLLDTARTF	TGTGCCACCAGCTTATCCCTCTTGGACACGGCGAGGACCTTC
-	once	14	TRBV24-1	TRBJ1-5	CATSDSGRGQPQHF	TGTGCCACCAGTGATTCAGGCCGGGGACAGCCCCAGCATTTT
TRBD1	-	15	TRBV20-1	TRBJ2-5	CSAKETGTVVETQYF	TGCAGTGCTAAAGAGACAGGGACAGTGGTAGAGACCCAGTACTTC
TRBD1	-	15	TRBV5-1	TRBJ1-1	CASSLPGAAGGEAFF	TGCGCCAGCAGCCTTCCAGGGGCGGCAGGGGGCGAAGCTTTCTTT
-	few	12	TRBV10-1	TRBJ2-2	CASSPTDGELFF	TGCGCCAGCAGCCCTACAGACGGGGAGCTGTTTTTT
-	-	13	TRBV20-1	TRBJ1-5	CSARGETNQPQHF	TGCAGTGCTAGAGGCGAAACCAATCAGCCCCAGCATTTT
-	once	15	TRBV5-5	TRBJ1-2	CASSLGQLSNYGYTF	TGTGCCAGCAGCTTAGGACAACTTTCTAACTATGGCTACACCTTC
-	many	15	TRBV25-1	TRBJ1-6	CASSDSKVANSPLHF	TGTGCCAGCAGTGACTCTAAAGTAGCCAATTCACCCCTCCACTTT
-	-	14	TRBV7-2	TRBJ2-7	CASSLAREMNEQYF	TGTGCCAGCAGCTTAGCCCGGGAGATGAACGAGCAGTACTTC
TRBD1	few	15	TRBV12-3/TRBV12-4	TRBJ2-2	CASSLSGGTAGELFF	TGTGCCAGCAGTTTATCAGGGGGCACGGCCGGGGAGCTGTTTTTT
-	-	16	TRBV7-9	TRBJ2-5	CASSPSWYEGQETQYF	TGTGCCAGCAGCCCCAGCTGGTATGAGGGACAAGAGACCCAGTACTTC
-	-	15	TRBV25-1	TRBJ1-4	CASSQLERNREKLFF	TGTGCCAGCAGCCAACTGGAGAGGAACCGGGAAAAACTGTTTTTT
TRBD1	-	15	TRBV5-1	TRBJ1-1	CASSQDGRGVTEAFF	TGCGCCAGCAGCCAAGACGGCAGGGGGGTCACTGAAGCTTTCTTT
-	-	13	TRBV7-2	TRBJ1-2	CASSLQGVYGYTF	TGTGCCAGCAGCCTCCAGGGAGTTTATGGCTACACCTTC
-	-	14	TRBV25-1	TRBJ1-1	CASPRQFPNTEAFF	TGTGCCAGCCCCAGACAGTTTCCGAACACTGAAGCTTTCTTT
TRBD1	many	15	TRBV5-1	TRBJ1-6	CASSLAGGNNSPLHF	TGCGCCAGCAGCTTGGCAGGGGGCAATAATTCACCCCTCCACTTT
TRBD1	-	17	TRBV25-1	TRBJ1-2	CASRRSGRGLLNYGYTF	TGTGCCAGCAGGCGAAGCGGCAGGGGGCTCTTAAACTATGGCTACACCTTC
-	many	13	TRBV7-2	TRBJ2-7	CASSLEEGYEQYF	TGTGCCAGCAGCTTAGAAGAGGGATACGAGCAGTACTTC
-	few	14	TRBV7-9	TRBJ2-7	CASSLGNTKDEQYF	TGTGCCAGCAGCTTGGGGAACACGAAGGACGAGCAGTACTTC
TRBD1	many	12	TRBV7-9	TRBJ2-7	CASSFPGGEQYF	TGTGCCAGCAGCTTCCCAGGGGGTGAGCAGTACTTC
-	many	14	TRBV10-3	TRBJ1-5	CAISERTRNQPQHF	TGTGCCATCAGTGAGAGGACACGCAATCAGCCCCAGCATTTT
-	-	15	TRBV19	TRBJ1-5	CASSKWSDYNQPQHF	TGTGCCAGTAGTAAATGGTCGGACTACAATCAGCCCCAGCATTTT
-	-	16	TRBV2	TRBJ1-6	CASSATDRTLYSPLHF	TGTGCCAGCAGTGCTACTGACCGGACGTTATATTCACCCCTCCACTTT